This T cell receptor (beta chain) was captured in a study of blood T cell repertoires in COVID-19. Study in general: T cells, B-cell-depleted T cells, or PBMCs provided the cDNA or gDNA that served as material.

Only in-frame clones appear in the TCRdb table, and some are missing; sequencing was by immunoSEQ multiplex PCR. The sample contains about 55,000 clones, about 91% of which appear only once. CDR1 and CDR2 (germline): LGHDT, YNNKEL (reference sequence). Trimming at V came to 4 bases and at J to 5 bases, leaving 10 bases not matched to a gene. This CDR3 contains 15 residues. This clonotype was sampled from a man aged 50 or older with active COVID-19. The chain combines TRBV3-1 (or the pseudogene TRBV3-2) with TRBJ1-2; 7 bases line up with TRBD1. The specimen was peripheral blood. CDR3 region: CASSPSTGRRYGYTF. For the CDR3, the DNA is TGTGCCAGCAGCCCCTCGACAGGGCGAAGGTATGGCTACACCTTC.